The rows below give T cell receptor beta chains drawn from one sample of a study of identical twins. TCRdb passed the 5' RACE reads through MiXCR, listing each CDR3 protein once. Of 1.5 million to 2 million distinct CDR3 sequences in the sample, around a third are singletons; the top ten hold less than 0.35%. Material: cord blood. All receptors come from a newborn girl in good health. CDR3s include the opening cysteine and the closing phenylalanine or tryptophan. A D gene is named only where the DNA matches it firmly. Expanded clones get a size class; other rows say once, few or many, or leave the size out.

J: TRBJ2-7
D: TRBD2
V: TRBV20-1
size: few
DNA: TGCAGTGCTAGAGATGCGCGGACTAGCGGGTACAATGAGCAGTACTTC
CDR3: CSARDARTSGYNEQYF

J: TRBJ2-1
D: NA
V: TRBV5-1
size: few
DNA: TGCGCCAGCAGCTTGTCGGAGGATAATGAGCAGTTCTTC
CDR3: CASSLSEDNEQFF

J: TRBJ2-1
D: TRBD2
V: TRBV3-1
size: NA
DNA: TGTGCCAGCAGCCTCCGGGACTACACCTACAATGAGCAGTTCTTC
CDR3: CASSLRDYTYNEQFF

J: TRBJ1-1
D: NA
V: TRBV2
size: NA
DNA: TGTGCCAGCAGTGAAGCGCTTCAGGGACGTACTGAAGCTTTCTTT
CDR3: CASSEALQGRTEAFF

J: TRBJ2-5
D: NA
V: TRBV27
size: NA
DNA: TGTGCCAGCAGTCCCGGGCCAAGCAACCATGAGCAGTACTTC
CDR3: CASSPGPSNHEQYF

J: TRBJ2-1
D: TRBD2
V: TRBV6-1
size: NA
DNA: TGTGCCAGCAATCTAGCGGGAGGGCGCAATGAGCAGTTCTTC
CDR3: CASNLAGGRNEQFF

J: TRBJ2-3
D: NA
V: TRBV20-1
size: few
DNA: TGCAGTGCTAGGAAGCCCCACATAACAGATACGCAGTATTTT
CDR3: CSARKPHITDTQYF

J: TRBJ2-7
D: TRBD2
V: TRBV6-6
size: NA
DNA: TGTGCCAGCAGTTATGGTAGCGGGGGGGCCGAAGCCTACGAGCAGTACTTC
CDR3: CASSYGSGGAEAYEQYF

J: TRBJ2-1
D: TRBD2
V: TRBV28
size: NA
DNA: TGTGCCAGCAGTGAGGGACTAGCGGGAGGGTTCGATGAGCAGTTCTTC
CDR3: CASSEGLAGGFDEQFF

J: TRBJ2-1
D: TRBD1
V: TRBV5-5
size: few
DNA: TGTGCCAGCAGCTTACCCGACAGGGGGTTTAACTACAATGAGCAGTTCTTC
CDR3: CASSLPDRGFNYNEQFF

J: TRBJ2-7
D: NA
V: TRBV29-1
size: NA
DNA: TGCAGCGTTGCCCGGGGGGGACAGGACCCTTACGAGCAGTACTTC
CDR3: CSVARGGQDPYEQYF

J: TRBJ1-2
D: NA
V: TRBV6-1
size: once
DNA: TGTGCCAGCAGTCCGGGAGTATCCTATGGCTACACCTTC
CDR3: CASSPGVSYGYTF

J: TRBJ1-2
D: NA
V: TRBV2
size: NA
DNA: TGTGCCAGCAGGGCCCAGTGGGGCTACACCTTC
CDR3: CASRAQWGYTF

J: TRBJ2-7
D: NA
V: TRBV29-1
size: many
DNA: TGCAGCGTTGAAGAGGAGGGATCCTACGAGCAGTACTTC
CDR3: CSVEEEGSYEQYF

J: TRBJ1-6
D: NA
V: TRBV20-1
size: few
DNA: TGCAGTGCTACAGGTTTCTCCTATAATTCACCCCTCCACTTT
CDR3: CSATGFSYNSPLHF

J: TRBJ2-7
D: TRBD1
V: TRBV7-8
size: few
DNA: TGTGCCAGCAGCTCACCCCGGGACAGGCTCTACGAGCAGTACTTC
CDR3: CASSSPRDRLYEQYF

J: TRBJ1-2
D: TRBD1
V: TRBV20-1
size: few
DNA: TGCAGCCAAAGGGACAGTAACTATGGCTACACCTTC
CDR3: CSQRDSNYGYTF

J: TRBJ2-7
D: NA
V: TRBV19
size: NA
DNA: TGTGCCAGTAGACCAAACCCTGGTGCGATGGTCGAGCAGTACTTC
CDR3: CASRPNPGAMVEQYF

J: TRBJ2-7
D: NA
V: TRBV29-1
size: many
DNA: TGCAGCGTTGAAGAGGGGACTTTATCCTCCTACGAGCAGTACTTC
CDR3: CSVEEGTLSSYEQYF

J: TRBJ2-7
D: NA
V: TRBV21-1
size: NA
DNA: TGTGCCAGCAGCATTTACAGAGACAATGAGCAGTACTTC
CDR3: CASSIYRDNEQYF

J: TRBJ2-7
D: NA
V: TRBV2
size: NA
DNA: TGTGCCAGCATAGTAGCGCGGTCCTACGAGCAGTACTTC
CDR3: CASIVARSYEQYF

J: TRBJ2-1
D: TRBD1
V: TRBV20-1
size: few
DNA: TGCAGTGCTAGACCTTACAGGGGGGAGCACCGCACGGGCAATGAGCAGTTCTTC
CDR3: CSARPYRGEHRTGNEQFF

J: TRBJ2-7
D: TRBD2
V: TRBV7-2
size: few
DNA: TGTGCCAGCAGCCAATGGACTAGCGGGAAGTCCGAGCAGTACTTC
CDR3: CASSQWTSGKSEQYF

J: TRBJ2-5
D: TRBD2
V: TRBV3-1
size: NA
DNA: TGTGCCAGCGGGGGGACTAGGCAAGAGACCCAGTACTTC
CDR3: CASGGTRQETQYF

J: TRBJ1-2
D: NA
V: TRBV7-2
size: NA
DNA: TGTGCCATCCGCTTAATAGGGGGGGCCGGGAGGCTGATCTATGGCTACACCTTC
CDR3: CAIRLIGGAGRLIYGYTF

J: TRBJ1-2
D: NA
V: TRBV25-1
size: NA
DNA: TGTGCCAGCAGTGAATCTAGACTCCCCCAGGGTTCTAACTATGGCTACACCTTC
CDR3: CASSESRLPQGSNYGYTF

J: TRBJ2-3
D: NA
V: TRBV12-3/TRBV12-4
size: NA
DNA: TGTGCCAGCAGCGGACGACTTAGCACAGATACGCGGTATTTT
CDR3: CASSGRLSTDTRYF

J: TRBJ2-1
D: NA
V: TRBV3-1
size: few
DNA: TGTGCCAGCAGCCAAGATGACGCAGGGCAGTTCTTC
CDR3: CASSQDDAGQFF

J: TRBJ2-7
D: NA
V: TRBV28
size: many
DNA: TGTGCCAGCAGAAGGACAGTCTCCTACGAGCAGTACTTC
CDR3: CASRRTVSYEQYF

J: TRBJ2-2
D: NA
V: TRBV12-3/TRBV12-4
size: NA
DNA: TGTGCCAGCAGGTTCCCTGAGCTGTTTTTT
CDR3: CASRFPELFF

J: TRBJ2-5
D: NA
V: TRBV6-1
size: few
DNA: TGTGCCAGCAGAGGCGGGGTTCTCCAAGAGACCCAGTACTTC
CDR3: CASRGGVLQETQYF

J: TRBJ2-7
D: NA
V: TRBV7-2
size: NA
DNA: TGTGCCAGCAGCTTAGTCGGAGCGGTGGTTGGTGAGCAGTACTTC
CDR3: CASSLVGAVVGEQYF

J: TRBJ1-1
D: NA
V: TRBV29-1
size: NA
DNA: TGCAGCGGCCGTGAGGGCATGGGAGCTTTCTTT
CDR3: CSGREGMGAFF

J: TRBJ1-1
D: NA
V: TRBV10-3
size: few
DNA: TGTGCCATCAGTGAACCGGGAAACGCTGAAGCTTTCTTT
CDR3: CAISEPGNAEAFF

J: TRBJ2-4
D: NA
V: TRBV10-3
size: NA
DNA: TGTGCCATCAGTGATACTCCCAGGTCCAAAAACATTCAGTACTTC
CDR3: CAISDTPRSKNIQYF

J: TRBJ2-4
D: NA
V: TRBV27
size: few
DNA: TGTGCCAGCAGCCCCCGAATAGCCAAAAACATTCAGTACTTC
CDR3: CASSPRIAKNIQYF

J: TRBJ1-5
D: NA
V: TRBV5-1
size: many
DNA: TGCGCCAGCAGCTTGGAGGGGGGCTATAGCAATCAGCCCCAGCATTTT
CDR3: CASSLEGGYSNQPQHF

J: TRBJ2-4
D: TRBD1
V: TRBV7-2
size: few
DNA: TGTGCCAGCAGCTATGGGACAGGGAGGGAAAACATTCAGTACTTC
CDR3: CASSYGTGRENIQYF

J: TRBJ2-4
D: TRBD2
V: TRBV2
size: once
DNA: TGTGCCAGCAGTGATAGGCTAGCGGGAGGGGAAAACATTCAGTACTTC
CDR3: CASSDRLAGGENIQYF

J: TRBJ1-6
D: TRBD1
V: TRBV18
size: NA
DNA: TGTGCCAGCTCACCAATAGCTCTACAGGGGACTTCACCCCTCCACTTT
CDR3: CASSPIALQGTSPLHF